The next 25 T cell receptor beta chains were all read from a single sample in a study of T cell responses to AZD1222 COVID-19 vaccine. Clones were sequenced by immunoSEQ multiplex PCR, and TCRdb holds only the in-frame ones, with some missing. Among 90,000 to 100,000 clones listed, 88% were seen once. Sample: peripheral blood, taken 28 days after the second AZD1222 dose. Receptors were obtained from an adult who received the AZD1222 COVID-19 vaccine.

This clone has a single count. The chain employs TRBV7-8 and TRBJ2-2; 9 positions agree with TRBD2. The CDR3 has 15 amino acids. V lost 5 bases and J lost 7; bases outside the gene matches: 8. Germline CDR1 and CDR2: SGHVS and FQNEAQ. CDR3 protein: CASSVLTSGGGELFF. In DNA, the CDR3 is TGTGCCAGCAGCGTCTTGACTAGCGGAGGCGGGGAGCTGTTTTTT.

The chain has TRBV10-3 and TRBJ1-3; D unresolved. Trimming shortened V by 4 bases and J by 8 bases, and 21 bases separated the two germline ends. This CDR3 is built from 16 residues. The V gene's germline CDR1 is ENHRY and CDR2 SYGVKD. CDR3: CAISGSQASIADTIYF. Written as DNA, the CDR3 is TGTGCCATCAGTGGCAGCCAAGCGTCTATTGCGGACACCATATATTTT.

The V call is TRBV7-6, the J call TRBJ2-6; unclear D gene. CDR3 length: 17 amino acids. From germline, CDR1 is SGHVS and CDR2 FNYEAQ. The ends were cut back, 0 bases at V and 1 base at J, with 10 bases in the middle. The CDR3 sequence: CASSLALGDSGANVLTF. The CDR3 DNA sequence: TGTGCCAGCAGCTTAGCCCTCGGAGATTCTGGGGCCAACGTCCTGACTTTC.

The rearrangement joins TRBV19 to TRBJ2-5; 7 bases match TRBD2. V dropped 2 bases and J dropped 4; count of bases not matched to a gene: 4. CDR1 and CDR2 from the germline V gene are LNHDA and SQIVND (reference sequence). The CDR3 totals 14 residues. The CDR3 here is CASSITGGVETQYF. The CDR3 bases are TGTGCCAGTAGTATAACGGGGGGAGTAGAGACCCAGTACTTC.

In nucleotides, the CDR3 is TGTGCCAGTAAGGAGCGAGGGTCGGAGGAAAAACTGTTTTTT. This gives the protein CASKERGSEEKLFF. The chain has TRBV19 and TRBJ1-4; D is undetermined. Deletions cut 7 bases from V and 8 bases from J, with 17 bases between. Germline loops: CDR1 LNHDA, CDR2 SQIVND (reference sequence). This CDR3 region has 14 residues.

V gene TRBV6-6 combines with J gene TRBJ1-1, with D unresolved. The CDR3 loop spans 16 amino acids. Trimming removed 0 bases at V and 6 bases at J, with 17 bases between. Germline V gives CDR1 MNHNY, CDR2 SVGAGI (reference sequence). The CDR3 DNA sequence: TGTGCCAGCAGTTACTCGGGCGGAGGGTCGATGGCTGAAGCTTTCTTT. Its translation: CASSYSGGGSMAEAFF.

Here the CDR3 DNA reads TGTGCCAGCAGCCAACCGGGGCAGGGCTGGCAGTTCTTC. This encodes CASSQPGQGWQFF. The chain uses TRBV3-1 (or the pseudogene TRBV3-2) and TRBJ2-1; either TRBD1 or TRBD2 may supply D (5 bases each). Germline V gene data show CDR1 as LGHDT and CDR2 as YNNKEL (reference sequence). Trimming took off 2 bases at V and 12 bases at J, with 14 bases between the two ends. This CDR3 is built from 13 residues.

The rearrangement joins TRBV5-5 to TRBJ2-7; weak D call: TRBD2 (6 bases). The germline CDR1 and CDR2 sequences are SGHKS and YYEKEE (reference sequence). The CDR3 totals 13 residues. Trimming took off 2 bases at V and 5 bases at J, with 11 bases between the two ends. The CDR3 DNA follows: TGTGCCAGCAGCTTCCCCCGGGGGAACGAGCAGTACTTC. Its protein product is CASSFPRGNEQYF.

In its sample, this clone ranks as medium-sized (0.01 to 0.1%). The same CDR3 arises from other DNA sequences in this sample as well. The chain joins TRBV2 to TRBJ1-5; D not certain. Per germline, CDR1 SNHLY and CDR2 FYNNEI. The V end lost 3 bases, the J end lost 7 bases, and 7 bases lay between the germline ends. The CDR3 runs 12 residues. Here the CDR3 DNA reads TGTGCCAGCAGTGAGCCAAACCAGCCCCAGCATTTT. Amino acid sequence: CASSEPNQPQHF.

CDR3 residues: CASTLYTGQAGGYTF. CDR3 bases: TGTGCCAGCACCCTCTACACTGGACAGGCTGGAGGCTACACCTTC. The rearrangement uses TRBV9 and TRBJ1-2, with 7 bases fitting TRBD1. With V trimmed by 6 bases and J by 8 bases, 16 bases remained unmatched. The CDR3 loop spans 15 amino acids. CDR1 is SGDLS and CDR2 is YYNGEE in the germline V gene.

V gene TRBV2 combines with J gene TRBJ1-1; TRBD1 agrees at 10 bases. The V gene end was trimmed by 4 bases and the J gene end by 5 bases; junction bases not matched to a gene: 7. This CDR3 comprises 15 residues. Germline V gene data show CDR1 as SNHLY and CDR2 as FYNNEI. CDR3 protein: CASSVFGQGETEAFF. CDR3 coding DNA: TGTGCCAGCAGTGTTTTCGGACAGGGGGAAACTGAAGCTTTCTTT.

The chain links TRBV5-1 to TRBJ2-2; tentatively, D is TRBD1 (6 bases). From germline, CDR1 is SGHRS and CDR2 YFSETQ. The V and J ends lost 4 bases and 1 base respectively, with 14 bases between them. There are 16 residues in the CDR3. CDR3 in DNA: TGCGCCAGCAGCACCTTCAGGGGTATGAACACCGGGGAGCTGTTTTTT. It codes for CASSTFRGMNTGELFF.

The rearrangement uses TRBV5-1 and TRBJ2-5, with 8 bases matching TRBD1. CDR1 is SGHRS and CDR2 is YFSETQ in the germline V gene. After removal of 2 bases from V and 2 bases from J, the junction contained 8 bases not matched to a gene. This CDR3 has 16 residues. The CDR3 reads CASSLGDRIRQETQYF. CDR3 nucleotide sequence: TGCGCCAGCAGCTTAGGGGACAGGATTCGACAAGAGACCCAGTACTTC.

J is TRBJ1-5 and V is TRBV5-1; D gene uncertain. Germline V gene sequence: CDR1 SGHRS, CDR2 YFSETQ. CDR3 length: 13 residues. V lost 0 bases and J lost 3, with 4 bases in between. The CDR3 loop reads CASSLGVNQPQHF. CDR3 DNA: TGCGCCAGCAGCTTGGGGGTCAATCAGCCCCAGCATTTT.

There are a few counts of this clone. The chain is built from TRBV19 and TRBJ1-6; the match to TRBD1 covers 10 bases. The germline gives CDR1 LNHDA, CDR2 SQIVND (reference sequence). J gave up 7 bases and V 7 bases, and 7 bases lay outside the gene matches. This CDR3 region has 15 residues. DNA for the CDR3: TGTGCCAGTAAGGGACAGGGGAAGGAGAATTCACCCCTCCACTTT. Its translation is CASKGQGKENSPLHF.

V and J are TRBV18 and TRBJ2-6; maybe TRBD2 (6 bases). The V end was cut by 2 bases, the J end by 2 bases, with 13 bases between. There are 17 residues in the CDR3. In germline, CDR1 is KGHSH, CDR2 LQKENI. CDR3 nucleotides: TGTGCCAGCTCACCAGGGCAGGGAGGCCCTGGGGCCAACGTCCTGACTTTC. This encodes CASSPGQGGPGANVLTF.

The chain carries TRBV3-1 (or the pseudogene TRBV3-2) and TRBJ1-1; the D gene is possibly TRBD1 (6 bases). Germline values: CDR1 LGHDT, CDR2 YNNKEL (reference sequence). The CDR3 sequence is 21 residues long. The ends were cut back, 1 base at V and 1 base at J, with 28 bases in the middle. The CDR3 region is CASSQGGRRVWTERKNTEAFF. The CDR3 nucleotides are TGTGCCAGCAGCCAAGGGGGTCGAAGGGTCTGGACAGAGAGAAAGAACACTGAAGCTTTCTTT.

The chain employs TRBV3-1 (or the pseudogene TRBV3-2) and TRBJ2-1, with 11 bases lining up with TRBD2. CDR3 length equals 15 residues. From germline, CDR1 is LGHDT and CDR2 YNNKEL (reference sequence). Trimming cost V 4 bases and J 4 bases; bases outside gene matches: 3. This chain's CDR3 is CASSRLAGGYNEQFF. CDR3 DNA: TGTGCCAGCAGCCGCCTAGCGGGAGGTTACAATGAGCAGTTCTTC.

The chain carries TRBV23-1 and TRBJ2-1, with 8 bases matching TRBD2. TRBV23-1 counts as an open reading frame of uncertain function. This CDR3 contains 15 residues. J lost 5 bases, V lost 7 bases, and 10 bases had no gene match. The CDR3 DNA sequence: TGCGCCAGCACTCCGCCCGAGCGGGAGCACAATGAGCAGTTCTTC. It codes for CASTPPEREHNEQFF.

The V and J genes are TRBV6-6 and TRBJ1-2; D remains ambiguous. V was clipped by 5 bases and J by 2 bases, with 15 bases between them. The germline V gene has CDR1 MNHNY and CDR2 SVGAGI (reference sequence). There are 15 residues in the CDR3. CDR3 sequence: CASSPAMPLNYGYTF. The CDR3 nucleotides read TGTGCCAGCAGTCCCGCGATGCCTCTAAACTATGGCTACACCTTC.

J is TRBJ2-2 and V is TRBV28, with 7 positions matching TRBD1. This CDR3 has 14 amino acids. Germline trimming cut 8 bases from V and 0 bases from J; bases unmatched to any gene: 3. Germline CDR1 and CDR2: MDHEN and SYDVKM. The CDR3 here is CASGTDSNTGELFF. CDR3 in DNA: TGTGCCAGCGGGACAGACTCGAACACCGGGGAGCTGTTTTTT. Supplemented by reference TRBV28 and TRBJ2-2, the full variable domain reads DVKVTQSSRYLVKRTGEKVFLECVQDMDHENMFWYRQDPGLGLRLIYFSYDVKMKEKGDIPEGYSVSREKKERFSLILESASTNQTSMYLCASGTDSNTGELFFGEGSRLTVL.

This rearrangement joins TRBV7-6 to TRBJ2-1, with D perhaps matching TRBD1 (6 bases). Trimming removed 7 bases at V and 4 bases at J, with 8 bases between. The CDR3 has 12 amino acids. Looked up from germline, CDR1 is SGHVS and CDR2 is FNYEAQ. CDR3 DNA: TGTGCCAGCAACGACAGGTACAATGAGCAGTTCTTC. Its translation: CASNDRYNEQFF.

This clone has a single count. The genes are TRBV5-1 and TRBJ2-5; D possibly corresponds to TRBD2 (6 bases). Germline CDR1 SGHRS, CDR2 YFSETQ. The CDR3 spans 14 residues. With 4 bases removed from V and 7 bases from J, the gap between germline ends came to 17 bases. Here the CDR3 DNA reads TGCGCCAGCAGCCCGGGTACTAGCTTCGGGACCCAGTACTTC. Protein: CASSPGTSFGTQYF.

The chain links TRBV5-1 to TRBJ1-1; TRBD1 agrees at 7 bases. The junction had 4 bases not matched to a gene; V was cut back by 1 base and J by 1 base. CDR1 SGHRS and CDR2 YFSETQ come from the germline V gene. The CDR3 runs to 15 residues. The CDR3 here is CASSLSGTANTEAFF. The CDR3 region has the DNA TGCGCCAGCAGCTTGAGTGGGACAGCGAACACTGAAGCTTTCTTT.

The rearrangement uses TRBV6-5 and TRBJ1-3; D possibly corresponds to TRBD1 (6 bases). The V gene's germline CDR1 is MNHEY and CDR2 SVGAGI. Between the trimmed V and J ends, which lost 6 bases and 0 bases, there was a span of 12 bases. The CDR3 is 15 residues long. CDR3 nucleotides: TGTGCCAGCAGCCCCCGGGACAACTCTGGAAACACCATATATTTT. It encodes CASSPRDNSGNTIYF.